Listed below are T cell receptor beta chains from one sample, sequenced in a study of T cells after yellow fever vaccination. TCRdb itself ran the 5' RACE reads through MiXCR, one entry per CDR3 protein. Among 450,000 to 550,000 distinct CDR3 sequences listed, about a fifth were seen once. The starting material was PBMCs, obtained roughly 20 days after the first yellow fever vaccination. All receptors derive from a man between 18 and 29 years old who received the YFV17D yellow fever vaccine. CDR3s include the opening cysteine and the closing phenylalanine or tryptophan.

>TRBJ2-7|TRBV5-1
CASTPRDGTSYEQYF
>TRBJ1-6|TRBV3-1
CASSQVAGDSPLHF
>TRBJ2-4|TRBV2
CASNYVLAKNIQYF
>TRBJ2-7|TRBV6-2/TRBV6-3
CASSYSASGELGSYEQYF
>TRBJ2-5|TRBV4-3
CASSQERTGGETQYF
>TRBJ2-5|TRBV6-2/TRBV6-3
CATAGAQETQYF
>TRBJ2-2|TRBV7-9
CASSSVRGVNTGELFF
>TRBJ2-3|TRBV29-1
CSLSGGTDTQYF
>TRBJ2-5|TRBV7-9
CASRRGGWTQYF
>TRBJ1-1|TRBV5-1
CASSVGTGANTEAFF
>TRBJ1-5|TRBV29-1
CSVISDSNQPQHF
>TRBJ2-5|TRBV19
CASSSHRGPEETQYF
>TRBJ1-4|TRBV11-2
CASSTPGHTKNEKLFF
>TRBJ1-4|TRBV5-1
CASSEGYANEKLFF
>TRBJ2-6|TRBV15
CATSRVSGTTGANVLTF
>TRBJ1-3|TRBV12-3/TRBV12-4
CASSQTPNTIYF
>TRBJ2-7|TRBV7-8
CASSLDSALSYEQYF
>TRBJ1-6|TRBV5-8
CASNLTPGQASSPLHF
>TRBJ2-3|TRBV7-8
CASSLAELSTDTQYF
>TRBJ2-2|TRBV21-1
CASSKKAGTGGIGELFF
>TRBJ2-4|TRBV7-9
CASSPGTGVAKNIQYF
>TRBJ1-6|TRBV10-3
CAIAGTDDSPLHF
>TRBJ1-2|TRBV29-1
CSVEDQEWGNDGYGYTF
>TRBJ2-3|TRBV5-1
CASSLRYSTDTQYF
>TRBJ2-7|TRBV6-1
CASSTLTSGGSSYEQYF
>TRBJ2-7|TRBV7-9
CASSKSGGNYEQYF
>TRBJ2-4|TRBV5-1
CASSFFTSGEKNIQYF
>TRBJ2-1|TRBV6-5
CASSYHGQVGEQFF
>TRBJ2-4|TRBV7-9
CASSEVLLAKNIQYF